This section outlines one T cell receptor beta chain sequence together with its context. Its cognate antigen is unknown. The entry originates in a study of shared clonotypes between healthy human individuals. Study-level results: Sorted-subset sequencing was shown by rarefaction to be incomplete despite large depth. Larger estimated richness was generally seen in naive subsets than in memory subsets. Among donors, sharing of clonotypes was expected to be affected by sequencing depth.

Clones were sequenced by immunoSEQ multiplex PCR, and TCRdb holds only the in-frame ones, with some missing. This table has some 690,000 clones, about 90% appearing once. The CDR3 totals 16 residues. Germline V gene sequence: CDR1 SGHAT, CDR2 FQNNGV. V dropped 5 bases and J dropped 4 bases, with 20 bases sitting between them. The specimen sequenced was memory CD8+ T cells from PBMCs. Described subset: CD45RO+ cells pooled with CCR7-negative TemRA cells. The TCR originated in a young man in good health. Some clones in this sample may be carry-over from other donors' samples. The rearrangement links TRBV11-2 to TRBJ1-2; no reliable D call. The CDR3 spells CASSLPYPPGAYGYTF. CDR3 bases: TGTGCCAGCAGCCTTCCCTACCCTCCGGGCGCCTATGGCTACACCTTC.